These 26 T cell receptor beta chains originate from one sample sequenced in a study of cytomegalovirus exposure and HLA in healthy donors (dated by TCRdb to 2016 to 2017). The method behind the library was the immunoSEQ multiplex PCR assay. For the multiplex PCR, a mixture combining 60 forward primers for TCR Vbeta segments and 13 reverse primers for TCR Jbeta segments was used. This is the immuneACCESS table as TCRdb keeps it, with only in-frame sequences that have V and J called. A part of the clones is gone; compared with another copy, unresolved V genes explain less than half, and the rest is unexplained. This sample has over 200,000 clones in its table, and 70% of those were observed once. Less than 3% of the sample rests with the top ten. The sample was PBMCs. Receptor source: a man aged 40-55 years in good health and CMV-seropositive.

The rearrangement uses TRBV5-3 and TRBJ2-1, with TRBD2 as a possible D gene (5 bases). TRBV5-3 falls under the ORF class, with uncertain function. The V end was cut by 4 bases, the J end by 7 bases, with 15 bases between. The CDR3 totals 14 residues. CDR3 nucleotide sequence: TGTGCCAGAAGCGACAAAGGACGGAGGAATGAGCAGTTCTTC. This gives the protein CARSDKGRRNEQFF.

The CDR3 DNA follows: TGTGCCAGCAGTCTGACTAGCGGGGGGGGCCCCTACAATGAGCAGTTCTTC. This encodes CASSLTSGGGPYNEQFF. V is TRBV27 and J is TRBJ2-1, with TRBD2 matching 14 bases. The CDR3 length is 17 residues. Germline V gene data show CDR1 as MNHEY and CDR2 as SMNVEV (reference sequence). Trimming removed 5 bases from V and 2 bases from J; junction bases left unmatched: 5.

The chain couples TRBV4-1 to TRBJ1-5; weak D call: TRBD1 (6 bases). Germline V lookup: CDR1 MGHRA, CDR2 YSYEKL. The CDR3 has 17 residues. Trimming left V 4 bases short and J 5 bases short, with 21 bases between. CDR3 residues: CASSPSLSGQFDQPQHF. The CDR3 DNA is TGCGCCAGCAGCCCGAGCCTTTCTGGACAGTTCGATCAGCCCCAGCATTTT.

The V and J genes are TRBV7-8 and TRBJ1-6; no firm D call. V was clipped by 1 base and J by 7 bases, with 11 bases between them. From germline, CDR1 is SGHVS and CDR2 FQNEAQ. CDR3 length: 15 amino acids. The CDR3 protein is CASSLVRAGNSPLHF. DNA for the CDR3: TGTGCCAGCAGCTTAGTGAGGGCCGGGAATTCACCCCTCCACTTT.

V and J are TRBV15 and TRBJ1-5, with TRBD1 matching over 7 bases. The CDR3 is made up of 16 amino acids. Trimming took 3 bases from V and 9 from J; bases not matched to a gene: 14. Germline V gene lookup returns CDR1 LNHNV and CDR2 YYDKDF (reference sequence). The CDR3 DNA reads TGTGCCACCAGCAGTGACAGACAGGGCCCCCGAGGGCCCCAGCATTTT. Residues: CATSSDRQGPRGPQHF.

This clone is medium-sized by share. This sequence joins TRBV7-3 and TRBJ1-6; 7 bases match TRBD1. Per germline, CDR1 SGHTA and CDR2 FQGTGA. CDR3 size: 14 residues. The V and J ends lost 4 bases and 7 bases, in that order; junction bases with no gene match: 4. This CDR3 is CASSWDSGNSPLHF. Written as DNA, the CDR3 is TGTGCCAGCAGCTGGGACAGCGGGAATTCACCCCTCCACTTT. Complete variable domain (other parts from reference TRBV7-3 and TRBJ1-6): GAGVSQTPSNKVTEKGKYVELRCDPISGHTALYWYRQSLGQGPEFLIYFQGTGAADDSGLPNDRFFAVRPEGSVSTLKIQRTERGDSAVYLCASSWDSGNSPLHFGNGTRLTVT.

V usage is TRBV29-1 and J usage is TRBJ2-7; possible D gene TRBD1, 6 bases. The germline V and J ends were trimmed by 5 bases and 4 bases, with 12 bases remaining between them. This CDR3 contains 12 residues. The germline CDR1 and CDR2 sequences are SQVTM and ANQGSEA. The CDR3 DNA sequence: TGCAGCGTTTCCCCTCAGGGGTACGAGCAGTACTTC. Amino acid sequence: CSVSPQGYEQYF.

V gene TRBV27 combines with J gene TRBJ1-3, with TRBD1 matching 9 bases. Germline trimming cut 4 bases from V and 7 bases from J; bases unmatched to any gene: 11. This CDR3 is built from 16 residues. Looked up from germline, CDR1 is MNHEY and CDR2 is SMNVEV (reference sequence). The CDR3 region is CASSSTGGAALNTIYF. CDR3 nucleotides: TGTGCCAGCAGTTCGACAGGGGGAGCGGCCCTGAACACCATATATTTT.

The chain carries TRBV2 and TRBJ1-4; D is ambiguous. Per germline, CDR1 SNHLY and CDR2 FYNNEI. The CDR3 contains 12 residues. Trimming removed 6 bases at V and 12 bases at J, with 14 bases between. CDR3 region: CASRSQKAELFF. For the CDR3, the DNA is TGTGCCAGCAGGAGCCAGAAGGCGGAACTGTTTTTT.

In DNA, the CDR3 is TGTGCCAGAAGCTTGGGAAGCTCCCGCTCCTACAATGAGCAGTTCTTC. This encodes CARSLGSSRSYNEQFF. The chain couples TRBV5-3 to TRBJ2-1; unclear D gene. TRBV5-3 is placed among ORFs of uncertain function. This CDR3 comprises 16 residues. V dropped 0 bases and J dropped 0 bases, with 10 bases sitting between them.

This rearrangement joins TRBV28 to TRBJ1-1, with D possibly TRBD1 on 5 matching bases. Germline CDR1 and CDR2: MDHEN and SYDVKM. CDR3 size: 15 residues. V lost 7 bases to trimming and J lost 3 bases, with 18 bases between them. CDR3 residues: CASTDTRGGDTEAFF. The CDR3 DNA follows: TGTGCCAGCACCGATACCCGTGGGGGGGACACTGAAGCTTTCTTT.

This clone was observed a few times. This chain connects TRBV2 to TRBJ1-1, with a weak D call TRBD1 (5 bases). Germline V gene sequence: CDR1 SNHLY, CDR2 FYNNEI. CDR3 size: 12 residues. Trimming took 2 bases from V and 5 from J, leaving 6 bases between them. The CDR3 sequence is CASSERGTEAFF. The CDR3, as DNA: TGTGCCAGCAGTGAACGGGGGACTGAAGCTTTCTTT.

The chain employs TRBV25-1 and TRBJ2-7; TRBD2 agrees at 9 bases. The CDR3 has 16 residues. Germline V lookup: CDR1 MGHDK, CDR2 SYGVNS. V was pared by 6 bases and J by 2 bases, with 11 bases of the junction left unmatched. CDR3: CASRTYSGGLTYEQYF. CDR3 sequence (DNA): TGTGCCAGCAGGACGTATAGCGGGGGCCTTACCTACGAGCAGTACTTC.

This clone has just a few counts. The chain is built from TRBV6-1 and TRBJ2-5; 8 nucleotides match TRBD2. This CDR3 comprises 11 residues. The ends lost 7 bases at V and 5 bases at J; junction bases unmatched: 0. Germline V CDR1 and CDR2: MNHNS, SASEGT. Here the CDR3 reads CASTGGETQYF. The CDR3 nucleotides are TGTGCCAGCACGGGGGGGGAGACCCAGTACTTC.

In this sample, this clone turned up a few times. This CDR3 reads CASSLGPSRDSPLHF. The CDR3 DNA follows: TGTGCCAGTAGTTTGGGGCCCTCCCGGGATTCACCCCTCCACTTT. The rearrangement joins TRBV19 to TRBJ1-6, with a tentative D call TRBD1 (5 bases). Trimming removed 5 bases at V and 8 bases at J, with 16 bases between. In germline, CDR1 is LNHDA, CDR2 SQIVND (reference sequence). The CDR3 is made up of 15 amino acids. Filled out from reference TRBV19 and TRBJ1-6, the complete variable domain reads DGGITQSPKYLFRKEGQNVTLSCEQNLNHDAMYWYRQDPGQGLRLIYYSQIVNDFQKGDIAEGYSVSREKKESFPLTVTSAQKNPTAFYLCASSLGPSRDSPLHFGNGTRLTVT.

The gene calls are TRBV7-9 and TRBJ2-7, with 9 positions matching TRBD1. This CDR3 has 14 amino acids. Trimming cost V 4 bases and J 5 bases; bases outside gene matches: 6. Germline V gives CDR1 SEHNR, CDR2 FQNEAQ (reference sequence). The chain's CDR3 is CASSSYRGRHEQYF. The CDR3 coding sequence is TGTGCCAGCAGCTCCTACAGGGGGCGGCACGAGCAGTACTTC.

This clone was counted only a few times. The chain couples TRBV6-5 to TRBJ2-1; possible D gene TRBD1, 6 bases. The CDR3 length is 14 residues. The germline gives CDR1 MNHEY, CDR2 SVGAGI. Trimming removed 6 bases at V and 4 bases at J, with 13 bases between. The CDR3 is CASSTMRGYNEQFF. The CDR3 coding sequence is TGTGCCAGCAGCACAATGAGGGGGTACAATGAGCAGTTCTTC.

The CDR3 here is CARSLRPVSRPGVGYEQYF. CDR3 coding DNA: TGTGCCAGAAGCTTAAGGCCAGTAAGCCGGCCGGGTGTAGGCTACGAGCAGTACTTC. This chain uses TRBV5-3 with TRBJ2-7; D is undetermined. TRBV5-3 is marked as an open reading frame, function uncertain. V was clipped by 2 bases and J by 3 bases, with 27 bases between them. The CDR3 runs to 19 residues.

The chain carries TRBV6-4 and TRBJ2-1, with TRBD1 matching 7 bases. With V trimmed by 1 base and J by 2 bases, 5 bases remained unmatched. The CDR3 consists of 16 residues. Germline loops: CDR1 MRHNA, CDR2 SNTAGT. The CDR3: CASSDFSGTAYNEQFF. CDR3 nucleotides: TGTGCCAGCAGTGACTTCTCCGGGACAGCCTACAATGAGCAGTTCTTC.

V and J are TRBV2 and TRBJ2-1; D unresolved. Trimming shortened V by 7 bases and J by 6 bases, and 7 bases separated the two germline ends. Per the germline V gene, CDR1 is SNHLY and CDR2 is FYNNEI. The CDR3 sequence is 11 residues long. CDR3 DNA: TGTGCCAGCAAACGGAGCAATGAGCAGTTCTTC. It is translated as CASKRSNEQFF.

The V call is TRBV9, the J call TRBJ2-5; 12 bases match TRBD2. The CDR3 totals 15 residues. Trimming took 2 bases from V and 4 from J; bases not matched to a gene: 3. Germline V lookup: CDR1 SGDLS, CDR2 YYNGEE. The DNA for the CDR3 is TGTGCCAGCAGCGTCGGGACTAGCGGGCTAGAGACCCAGTACTTC. It specifies CASSVGTSGLETQYF.

The chain has TRBV6-6 and TRBJ1-5; TRBD1 might be the D (5 bases). CDR3 size: 15 residues. V was trimmed by 7 bases and J by 3 bases, leaving 16 bases between them. CDR1 and CDR2 (germline): MNHNY, SVGAGI (reference sequence). DNA for the CDR3: TGTGCCAGCACCGACGGGGGATTTGCCAATCAGCCCCAGCATTTT. Its protein product is CASTDGGFANQPQHF.

The chain is built from TRBV5-5 and TRBJ1-5, with 9 bases aligning to TRBD1. This CDR3 contains 16 residues. From germline, CDR1 is SGHKS and CDR2 YYEKEE (reference sequence). The V segment lost 4 bases and the J segment 7 bases; nucleotides outside the gene matches: 12. The CDR3 region is CASSGGRDRVGQPQHF. The CDR3 coding sequence is TGTGCCAGCAGCGGAGGACGGGACAGGGTCGGGCAGCCCCAGCATTTT.

Concerning this clone: This sample also contains other DNA sequences that code for the same CDR3. The chain employs TRBV6-1 and TRBJ1-3, with D tentatively TRBD1 (6 bases). The germline gives CDR1 MNHNS, CDR2 SASEGT. This CDR3 region has 15 residues. V was shortened by 0 bases and J by 3 bases, with 9 bases between the two germline ends. The CDR3 region has the DNA TGTGCCAGCAGTGAAGCTGGGGGCAGTGGAAACACCATATATTTT. It is translated as CASSEAGGSGNTIYF.

The chain couples TRBV19 to TRBJ1-6, with D perhaps TRBD1 (5 bases). V was cut by 1 base and J by 10 bases, with 20 bases left in between. This CDR3 comprises 17 residues. CDR1 and CDR2 (germline): LNHDA, SQIVND (reference sequence). The CDR3 nucleotides read TGTGCCAGTAGTATAGGTGAAGGGGTCCCCCGAAGGTCACCCCTCCACTTT. It yields the protein CASSIGEGVPRRSPLHF.

This clone was seen a few times. The genes are TRBV7-2 and TRBJ2-7; the match to TRBD1 covers 9 bases. The CDR3 has 14 residues. CDR1 and CDR2 from the germline V gene are SGHTA and FQGNSA. Germline trimming cut 3 bases from V and 6 bases from J; bases unmatched to any gene: 6. Here the CDR3 reads CASSLGQGVLEQYF. DNA of the CDR3: TGTGCCAGCAGCTTGGGACAGGGTGTACTCGAGCAGTACTTC.